The 17 T cell receptor beta chains presented below share a single source sample, sequenced in a study of tumor and adjacent non-tumor tissue in lung cancer. A modified ARM-PCR protocol with three rounds of nested PCR amplified TCRbeta. MiXCR was run by TCRdb on the multiplex PCR reads, yielding one entry per CDR3 protein. The top ten clones hold over 25% of a sample with about 66,000 distinct CDR3 sequences, roughly 73% of them seen once. The template was RNA from unsorted bulk tissue. Sequencing was carried out using lung tumor tissue. These receptors were obtained from a man in his 60s with non-small cell lung cancer.

Comment on this clonotype: One junction end does not reproduce the germline sequence, and a read error may be involved. V gene TRBV11-3 combines with J gene TRBJ2-2; possible D gene TRBD2, 6 bases. The V gene's germline CDR1 is SGHNT and CDR2 YENEEA. This CDR3 spans 15 amino acids. CDR3 protein: CASSFGGTNTGELSF. In DNA form, the CDR3 reads TGTGCTAGCAGCTTCGGCGGGACGAACACCGGGGAGCTGTCTTTT.

Worth noting for this clonotype: The conserved closing phenylalanine or tryptophan is absent in this CDR3, likely reflecting a read error. This rearrangement joins TRBV6-5 to TRBJ2-7, with 7 bases matching TRBD1. The germline V gene has CDR1 MNHEY and CDR2 SVGAGI. The CDR3 spans 15 residues. The chain's CDR3 is CASGYSGDSSYEQYL. DNA of the CDR3: TGTGCCAGCGGTTACTCCGGGGACAGTTCCTACGAGCAGTACTTA.

About this clonotype itself: A single base separates this from a much larger clone, so it may be a read error. Since no conserved phenylalanine or tryptophan closes the CDR3, a read error is the likely cause. The DNA is left out, because the CDR3 cannot be placed on it with certainty; the CDR3 is given as TCRdb lists it. The chain joins TRBV21-1 to TRBJ2-7; no DNA check was done on the table's D call, TRBD2. TRBV21-1 is labeled a pseudogene. The CDR3 comprises 15 residues, both ends counted. This chain's CDR3 is CASSKGVLTSDEQYS.

To note about this clonotype: A much bigger clone sits one base away, suggesting this may be a read error. The CDR3 end shows no conserved phenylalanine or tryptophan, and so a read error is likely. The chain joins TRBV14 to TRBJ2-1, with no clear D. This CDR3 has 12 residues. Germline loops: CDR1 SGHDN, CDR2 FVKESK. The V gene lost 0 bases and the J gene lost 8 bases, with 5 bases spanning the gap. The CDR3 is CASSQDFHEQFL. CDR3 in DNA: TGTGCCAGCAGCCAAGATTTCCATGAGCAGTTCCTC.

This clonotype was detected only once. A read error may account for a junction end that differs from germline. The chain links TRBV10-3 to TRBJ2-3, with 8 bases that match TRBD2. The CDR3 is 15 amino acids. Germline CDR1 reads ENHRY; CDR2 reads SYGVKD. The CDR3 is CAISEWTSITDTQYF. The CDR3 DNA reads as TGTGCCATTAGTGAGTGGACTAGCATCACAGATACGCAGTATTTT.

The chain employs TRBV24-1 and TRBJ2-5; D is unresolved. CDR1 KGHDR and CDR2 SFDVKD come from the germline V gene. V was trimmed by 4 bases and J by 1 base, leaving 9 bases between them. CDR3 length: 14 residues. The CDR3 here is CATSDPTRQETQYF. As DNA, the CDR3 is TGTGCCACCAGTGACCCGACCCGCCAAGAGACCCAGTACTTC.

The chain couples TRBV7-6 to TRBJ2-1, with a possible D match to TRBD2 (6 bases). The CDR3 consists of 17 residues. Germline V gene data show CDR1 as SGHVS and CDR2 as FNYEAQ. Trimming stripped 6 bases from V and 4 bases from J, with 22 bases between. In DNA form, the CDR3 reads TGTGCCAGCAGTTCCTCCGGCGGGACCAAGAATTACAATGAGCAGTTCTTC. The encoded protein is CASSSSGGTKNYNEQFF.

In the case of this clonotype: A read error may account for a junction end that differs from germline. The chain combines TRBV20-1 with TRBJ2-3; D tentatively fits TRBD1 or TRBD2 (5 bases each). The CDR3 totals 14 residues. From germline, CDR1 is DFQATT and CDR2 SNEGSKA (reference sequence). The CDR3 region has the DNA TGCAGTGTCCAGGTGACGGGGCCCGGAGATACGAAGTATTTT. It yields the protein CSVQVTGPGDTKYF.

This clonotype has a single count. Because it lacks the conserved phenylalanine or tryptophan at the end, this CDR3 is likely a read error. No DNA is shown, since the ends of the CDR3 on it are uncertain; the CDR3 is the one TCRdb lists. The chain carries TRBV29-1 and TRBJ2-1; whether TRBD2, the table's D call, matches the DNA was not checked. Both ends counted, the CDR3 spans 12 residues. Germline CDR1 and CDR2: SQVTM and ANQGSEA. CDR3 sequence: CSVDGGTNELFL.

The V call is TRBV29-1, the J call TRBJ2-2; D unresolved. With 1 base removed from V and 9 bases from J, the gap between germline ends came to 9 bases. The germline V gene encodes CDR1 SQVTM and CDR2 ANQGSEA. The CDR3 consists of 12 residues. CDR3 protein: CSVEGLRRELFF. The CDR3 nucleotides read TGCAGCGTTGAAGGATTGAGGCGGGAGCTGTTTTTT.

The CDR3 reads CSVRGGLRYNEQFF. The DNA for the CDR3 is TGCAGCGTTCGAGGGGGCCTGCGGTACAATGAGCAGTTCTTC. The chain carries TRBV29-1 and TRBJ2-1; 7 bases map to TRBD1. The CDR3 length is 14 residues. V shed 5 bases and J 4 bases; nucleotides not matched to a gene: 8. Germline V gene lookup returns CDR1 SQVTM and CDR2 ANQGSEA.

Concerning this clonotype: At one end the junction does not follow the germline gene, possibly because of a read error. The V call is TRBV20-1, the J call TRBJ2-3; 10 bases match TRBD2. CDR3 length: 15 residues. Germline V gene sequence: CDR1 DFQATT, CDR2 SNEGSKA (reference sequence). In nucleotides, the CDR3 is TGCAGTGCTGATGGACTAGCGGTGAGCACAGATACACAGTATTTT. Translated, it gives CSADGLAVSTDTQYF.

In regard to this clonotype: An end of the junction differs from the germline gene, which may be a read error. The chain joins TRBV29-1 to TRBJ1-4, with D unclear. This CDR3 has 12 residues. CDR1 and CDR2 from the germline V gene are SQVTM and ANQGSEA. CDR3 sequence reads: CTVETGNSELFF. In DNA form, the CDR3 reads TGCACCGTTGAAACCGGGAACAGCGAACTGTTTTTT.

This CDR3 is CASSRRDPRSRELFF. The CDR3 nucleotides are TGTGCCAGCAGCCGCCGGGACCCCCGAAGCAGGGAGCTGTTTTTT. The gene calls are TRBV7-2 and TRBJ2-2, with D perhaps being TRBD1 or TRBD2 (5 bases each). The germline CDR1 and CDR2 sequences are SGHTA and FQGNSA. V lost 5 bases to trimming and J lost 9 bases, with 19 bases between them. The CDR3 runs 15 residues.

Details on this clonotype: Given a much more abundant clone one base away, this may be a read error. V usage is TRBV5-6 and J usage is TRBJ1-6; 7 nucleotides align to TRBD1. The CDR3 has 14 residues. From germline, CDR1 is SGHDT and CDR2 YYEEEE. CDR3 in DNA: TGTGCCAGCAACTTGCAGGGGGTGAATTCACCCCTCCACTTT. It codes for CASNLQGVNSPLHF.

This clonotype has just one count. The germline gene is not matched at one end of the junction; a read error may be the cause. The chain carries TRBV5-1 and TRBJ2-3; 13 nucleotides agree with TRBD2. CDR3 length equals 17 residues. Germline V CDR1 and CDR2: SGHRS, YFSETQ. CDR3 loop: CASSRTSGSITTDAQYF. CDR3 coding DNA: TGCGCCAGCAGCCGGACTAGCGGGAGTATCACGACAGATGCGCAGTATTTT.

This clonotype was recorded only once. One end of the junction is discordant with germline, which a read error may explain. The chain uses TRBV29-1 and TRBJ1-4; TRBD1 matches 7 bases. CDR3 size: 11 residues. Looked up from germline, CDR1 is SQVTM and CDR2 is ANQGSEA. The CDR3 DNA follows: TGCAGCGTTGGACAGGGCGAAAAACCGTTTTTC. This gives the protein CSVGQGEKPFF.